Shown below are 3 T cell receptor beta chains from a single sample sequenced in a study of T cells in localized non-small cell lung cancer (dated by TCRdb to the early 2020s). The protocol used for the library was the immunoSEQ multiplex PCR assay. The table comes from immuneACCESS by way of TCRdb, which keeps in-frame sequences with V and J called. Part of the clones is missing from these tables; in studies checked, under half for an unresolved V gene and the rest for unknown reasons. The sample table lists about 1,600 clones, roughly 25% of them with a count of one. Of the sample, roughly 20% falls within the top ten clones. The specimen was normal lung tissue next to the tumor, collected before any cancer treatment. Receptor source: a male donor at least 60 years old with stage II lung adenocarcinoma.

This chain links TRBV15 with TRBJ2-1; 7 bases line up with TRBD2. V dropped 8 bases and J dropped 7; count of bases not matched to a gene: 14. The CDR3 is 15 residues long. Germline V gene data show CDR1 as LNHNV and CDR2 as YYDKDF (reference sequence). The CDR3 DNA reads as TGTGCCACCGGGGACTTCGGGGGGAGGGTGAATGAGCAGTTCTTC. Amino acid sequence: CATGDFGGRVNEQFF.

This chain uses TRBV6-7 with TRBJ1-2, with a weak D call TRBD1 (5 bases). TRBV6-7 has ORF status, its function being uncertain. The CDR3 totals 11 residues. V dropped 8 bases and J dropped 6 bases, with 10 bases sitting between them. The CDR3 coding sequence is TGTGCCAGCTTAGGGGCCGATGGCTACACCTTC. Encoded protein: CASLGADGYTF.

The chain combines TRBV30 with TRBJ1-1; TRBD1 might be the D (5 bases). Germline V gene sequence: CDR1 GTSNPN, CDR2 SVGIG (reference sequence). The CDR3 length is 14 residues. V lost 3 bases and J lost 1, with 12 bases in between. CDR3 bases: TGTGCCTGGAGGGTACGGGGGGGGAACACTGAAGCTTTCTTT. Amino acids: CAWRVRGGNTEAFF.